The source of this T cell receptor (beta chain) is a study of blood T cells in healthy people across ages. The germline V gene encodes CDR1 DFQATT and CDR2 SNEGSKA (reference sequence). The length of the CDR3 is 14 residues. Details on this clonotype: Antigen: not known. One junction end disagrees with the germline gene, perhaps due to a read error.

Findings and caveats of the study: Investigators viewed diversity estimates from one million T cells as underestimates, the study reported.

The total RNA that was extracted per sample amounted to at least 5.5 micrograms. Combining a sample-barcoded 5' primer with a J-beta primer mix, a second PCR ran for about 6 to 12 cycles. From the 5' RACE reads, TCRdb called clonotypes with MiXCR, one entry per CDR3 protein. Here the sample spans a few hundred thousand distinct CDR3 sequences, about half being singletons. The chain joins TRBV20-1 to TRBJ1-2; unclear D gene. The specimen sequenced was blood. The source is a man aged 60 to 75 in good health. The DNA for the CDR3 is TGCAGCGCTAGAGATGGCACAACGGCCTATGGCTACACCTTC. It codes for CSARDGTTAYGYTF.